This TCR beta chain stems from a study of blood T cell repertoires in COVID-19. Study summary: Samples representing acute and convalescent COVID-19 were sourced from the United States, Italy and Spain. In each case, the material was cDNA or gDNA derived from T cells, B-cell-depleted T cells, or PBMCs.

Turning to this clone: One junction end does not reproduce the germline sequence, and a read error may be involved.

In the original workflow: It was from reference gene primer amplification that nucleated cell counts were estimated. The method was immunoSEQ multiplex PCR; TCRdb's version includes in-frame clones alone and lacks a portion of them. V and J calls and clone size are those listed in that table; D and trimming were worked out from the DNA. Of 150,000 to 200,000 clones listed, about 93% were seen once; the top ten hold about 5%. The germline V gene encodes CDR1 MRHNA and CDR2 SNTAGT. The CDR3 has 11 amino acids. The source material was peripheral blood. This sequence was found in a woman between 50 and 59 years old with acute or convalescent COVID-19. The chain links TRBV6-4 to TRBJ2-4; weak D call: TRBD1 (5 bases). This chain's CDR3 is CASSDRIPQGF. CDR3 sequence (DNA): TGTGCCAGCAGTGACCGAATCCCCCAGGGCTTC.